The source of this TCR beta chain is a study of a mutant IDH1 vaccine in newly diagnosed glioma. Noted time point: week 11, during vaccination. The investigators gave 300 ug of mutant IDH1 20-mer peptide in each vaccine dose, together with topical imiquimod. The length of the CDR3 is 14 residues. Trimming left V 2 bases short and J 0 bases short, with 8 bases between. Germline V gives CDR1 SGHTA, CDR2 FQGTGA. Sequencing used immunoSEQ multiplex PCR; TCRdb keeps in-frame clones, though not all of them. The repertoire includes 110,000 or so clones, 90% of them detected once, and roughly 0.55% sits in the top ten. Comments on this clone: Its cognate antigen is unknown.

The sample in question was PBMCs, obtained from a glioma patient whose treatment included an IDH1 peptide vaccine. The TCR was taken from a woman aged 45-60 years with glioma. The chain recombines TRBV7-3 with TRBJ2-7; D possibly corresponds to TRBD2 (6 bases). CDR3 bases: TGTGCCAGCAGCTTAGGGGGGATCTCCTACGAGCAGTACTTC. Its protein is CASSLGGISYEQYF.